Listed below are T cell receptor beta chains from one sample, sequenced in a study of OX40 agonist ivuxolimab in advanced cancers. Only in-frame clones appear in the TCRdb table, and some are missing; sequencing was by immunoSEQ multiplex PCR. The sample lists over 100,000 clones; 75% to 95% were seen once. The sequencing here drew on CD4+ or CD8+ T cells sorted from blood, taken in a trial of the OX40 agonist ivuxolimab. The receptors come from an adult with an advanced solid tumor such as melanoma, head and neck, liver or kidney cancer. Each CDR3 is given with its conserved first and last residue. A D gene is named only where the DNA matches it firmly. Not all rows give a size; the values are once, few, many and, for expanded clones, a class.

>TRBV7-9|NA|TRBJ1-1|NA
CASSPSGQAEAFF
TGTGCCAGCAGCCCCTCTGGGCAGGCTGAAGCTTTCTTT
>TRBV15|NA|TRBJ2-4|NA
CATSRSGTENIQYF
TGTGCCACCAGCAGATCCGGGACGGAGAACATTCAGTACTTC
>TRBV7-3|NA|TRBJ2-3|NA
CASSLGQYTDTQYF
TGTGCCAGCAGCTTAGGCCAGTACACAGATACGCAGTATTTT
>TRBV6-4|once|TRBJ2-1|TRBD1
CASSETGGSYNEQFF
TGTGCCAGCAGTGAGACAGGGGGCTCCTACAATGAGCAGTTCTTC
>TRBV9|NA|TRBJ2-5|TRBD1
CASSVGPDREGWETQYF
TGTGCCAGCAGCGTAGGTCCGGACAGGGAAGGGTGGGAGACCCAGTACTTC
>TRBV11-2|NA|TRBJ2-3|NA
CASSLEGLTDTQYF
TGTGCCAGCAGCTTAGAAGGGCTCACAGATACGCAGTATTTT
>TRBV19|NA|TRBJ1-5|TRBD1
CASRPQGASQPQHF
TGTGCCAGTAGGCCCCAGGGGGCAAGTCAGCCCCAGCATTTT
>TRBV7-6|few|TRBJ1-2|TRBD1
CASSLAPGTGNGYTF
TGTGCCAGCAGCTTAGCTCCCGGGACAGGGAACGGCTACACCTTC
>TRBV27|few|TRBJ1-5|NA
CASSFLDSNQPQHF
TGTGCCAGCAGTTTCCTAGACAGCAATCAGCCCCAGCATTTT
>TRBV28|NA|TRBJ1-2|NA
CASSSRNYGYTF
TGTGCCAGCAGTTCGAGGAACTATGGCTACACCTTC
>TRBV5-1|NA|TRBJ2-1|TRBD2
CASSPAGGNYNEQFF
TGCGCCAGCAGCCCAGCGGGAGGGAATTACAATGAGCAGTTCTTC
>TRBV7-9|NA|TRBJ1-1|NA
CASSLAGSEAFF
TGTGCCAGCAGCTTAGCAGGGAGCGAAGCTTTCTTT
>TRBV18|once|TRBJ2-3|NA
CASSPTGADTQYF
TGTGCCAGCTCACCAACGGGGGCAGATACGCAGTATTTT
>TRBV5-1|NA|TRBJ2-1|TRBD2
CASSSGGLAVYNEQFF
TGCGCCAGCAGCTCGGGTGGGCTAGCGGTCTACAATGAGCAGTTCTTC
>TRBV19|few|TRBJ1-2|NA
CASSTLRGLDYGYTF
TGTGCCAGTAGTACCCTCAGGGGATTGGACTATGGCTACACCTTC
>TRBV28|NA|TRBJ2-7|TRBD1
CASSLGQASYYEQYF
TGTGCCAGCAGTTTGGGACAGGCCTCTTACTACGAGCAGTACTTC
>TRBV5-4|once|TRBJ2-7|NA
CASSFGPGEQYF
NA
>TRBV28|NA|TRBJ2-4|NA
CASSFFGRTPSLAKNIQYF
TGTGCCAGCAGTTTCTTCGGTCGGACGCCATCCCTAGCCAAAAACATTCAGTACTTC
>TRBV7-3|once|TRBJ1-1|NA
CASSLTNTEAFF
TGTGCCAGCAGCTTAACGAACACTGAAGCTTTCTTT
>TRBV21-1|NA|TRBJ2-1|NA
CASSKATPGTGGTIEQFF
TGTGCCAGCAGCAAAGCAACCCCCGGGACAGGGGGAACCATTGAGCAGTTCTTC
>TRBV28|NA|TRBJ2-7|NA
CASSSPGRAVSYEQYF
TGTGCCAGCAGTTCCCCGGGTCGGGCGGTCTCCTACGAGCAGTACTTC
>TRBV18|NA|TRBJ1-5|NA
CASSPYGDNQPQHF
TGTGCCAGCTCACCTTACGGGGATAATCAGCCCCAGCATTTT
>TRBV2|NA|TRBJ2-5|NA
CASMNGGRETQYF
TGTGCCAGCATGAACGGGGGGCGGGAGACCCAGTACTTC
>TRBV7-2|NA|TRBJ1-1|TRBD1
CASSARGTAAEAFF
TGTGCCAGCAGCGCCCGGGGGACAGCCGCCGAAGCTTTCTTT
>TRBV7-3|NA|TRBJ1-1|NA
CASSLVSGNTEAFF
TGTGCCAGCAGCTTAGTATCTGGGAACACTGAAGCTTTCTTT
>TRBV7-2|NA|TRBJ2-3|NA
CASSLQSITDTQYF
TGTGCCAGCAGCTTGCAGTCAATCACAGATACGCAGTATTTT
>TRBV6-1|NA|TRBJ1-1|TRBD1
CASREGTGGSTEAFF
TGTGCCAGCAGGGAGGGGACAGGGGGATCTACTGAAGCTTTCTTT
>TRBV7-3|NA|TRBJ1-2|NA
CATGGYYGYTF
TGTGCGACAGGCGGTTACTATGGCTACACCTTC
>TRBV25-1|NA|TRBJ1-1|NA
CASRSYSNTEAFF
TGTGCCAGCAGGTCCTACAGTAACACTGAAGCTTTCTTT
>TRBV11-3|NA|TRBJ2-2|NA
CASSLRSGYTGELFF
TGTGCCAGCAGCTTAAGAAGCGGGTACACCGGGGAGCTGTTTTTT
>TRBV7-2|NA|TRBJ2-1|TRBD2
CASSPPGLAGGGNEQFF
TGTGCCAGCAGCCCTCCGGGACTAGCGGGAGGGGGCAATGAGCAGTTCTTC
>TRBV18|NA|TRBJ2-5|NA
CASSPPGGETQYF
TGTGCCAGCTCACCACCGGGCGGAGAGACCCAGTACTTC
>TRBV4-2|NA|TRBJ1-2|NA
CASSQDAGADYGYTF
TGTGCCAGCAGCCAAGATGCAGGGGCGGACTATGGCTACACCTTC
>TRBV7-9|NA|TRBJ2-7|NA
CASSQWAARGEQYF
TGTGCCAGCAGCCAGTGGGCGGCTAGGGGCGAGCAGTACTTC
>TRBV6-1|NA|TRBJ1-2|NA
CASSPGNYGYTF
TGTGCCAGCAGCCCAGGGAACTATGGCTACACCTTC
>TRBV14|NA|TRBJ2-5|NA
CASSQSQQETQYF
TGTGCCAGCAGCCAGTCTCAACAAGAGACCCAGTACTTC
>TRBV5-6|NA|TRBJ2-5|TRBD1
CASSSAGGRETQYF
TGTGCCAGCAGCTCGGCAGGGGGAAGGGAGACCCAGTACTTC
>TRBV9|NA|TRBJ2-5|TRBD2
CASSRLAGGLSQETQYF
TGTGCCAGCAGCAGACTAGCGGGAGGGCTGAGCCAAGAGACCCAGTACTTC
>TRBV27|few|TRBJ2-3|NA
CASSLGHPGWTDTQYF
TGTGCCAGCAGTTTAGGTCATCCGGGGTGGACAGATACGCAGTATTTT
>TRBV5-4|NA|TRBJ2-3|NA
CASSSGGTGNRGPQYF
TGTGCCAGCAGCTCAGGCGGGACTGGCAATAGGGGTCCGCAGTATTTT
>TRBV7-2|NA|TRBJ2-1|NA
CASSLATGINEQFF
TGTGCCAGCAGCTTAGCGACTGGGATCAATGAGCAGTTCTTC
>TRBV5-1|NA|TRBJ1-3|NA
CASSWGPSSSGNTIYF
TGCGCCAGCAGCTGGGGACCGTCAAGCTCTGGAAACACCATATATTTT
>TRBV7-9|NA|TRBJ2-2|TRBD2
CASSLRGTSATGELFF
TGTGCCAGCAGCTTAAGAGGGACTAGCGCCACCGGGGAGCTGTTTTTT
>TRBV4-1|NA|TRBJ2-7|NA
CASSQSGGTPAYEQYF
TGCGCCAGCAGCCAAAGTGGAGGGACACCGGCCTACGAGCAGTACTTC
>TRBV29-1|NA|TRBJ1-1|NA
CSGVRDTEAFF
TGCAGCGGGGTCAGGGACACTGAAGCTTTCTTT
>TRBV19|NA|TRBJ2-1|NA
CASSTRQSHNEQFF
TGTGCCAGTAGTACCCGCCAGTCCCACAATGAGCAGTTCTTC